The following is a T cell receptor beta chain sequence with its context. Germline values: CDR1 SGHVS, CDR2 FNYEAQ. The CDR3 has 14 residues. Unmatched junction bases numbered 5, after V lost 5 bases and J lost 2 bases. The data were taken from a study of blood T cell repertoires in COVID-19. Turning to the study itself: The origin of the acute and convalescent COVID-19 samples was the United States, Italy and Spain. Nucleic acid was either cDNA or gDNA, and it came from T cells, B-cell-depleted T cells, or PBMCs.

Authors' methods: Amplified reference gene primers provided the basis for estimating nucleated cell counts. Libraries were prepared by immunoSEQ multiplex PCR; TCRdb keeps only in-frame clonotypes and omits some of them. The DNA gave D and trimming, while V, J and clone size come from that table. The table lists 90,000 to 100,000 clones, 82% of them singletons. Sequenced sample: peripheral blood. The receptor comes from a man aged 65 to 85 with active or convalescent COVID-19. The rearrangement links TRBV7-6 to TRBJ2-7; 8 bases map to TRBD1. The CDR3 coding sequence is TGTGCCAGCAGCCGTTCGACAGGGGCCTACGAGCAGTACTTC. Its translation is CASSRSTGAYEQYF.